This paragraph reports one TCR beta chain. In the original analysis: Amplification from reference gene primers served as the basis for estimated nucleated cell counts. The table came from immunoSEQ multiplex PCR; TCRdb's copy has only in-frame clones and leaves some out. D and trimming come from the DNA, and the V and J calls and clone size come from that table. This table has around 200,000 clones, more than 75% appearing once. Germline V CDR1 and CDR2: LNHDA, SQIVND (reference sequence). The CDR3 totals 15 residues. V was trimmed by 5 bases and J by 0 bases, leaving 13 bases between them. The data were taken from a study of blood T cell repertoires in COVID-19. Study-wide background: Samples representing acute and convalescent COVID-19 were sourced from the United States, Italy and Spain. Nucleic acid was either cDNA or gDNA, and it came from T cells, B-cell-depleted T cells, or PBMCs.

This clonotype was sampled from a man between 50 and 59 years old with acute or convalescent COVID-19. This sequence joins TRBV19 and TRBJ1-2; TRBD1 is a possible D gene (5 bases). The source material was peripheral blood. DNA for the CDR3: TGTGCCAGTAGTCCAATCGACAGTTCTAACTATGGCTACACCTTC. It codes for CASSPIDSSNYGYTF.